Listed here are 15 T cell receptor beta chains from one sample, sequenced in a study of blood T cell repertoires in COVID-19. Sequencing was performed with immunoSEQ multiplex PCR; in TCRdb, only in-frame clones are kept and a portion is missing. The data hold 350,000 or so clones, with about 90% observed a single time. Input material: peripheral blood. The receptors originated from a man between 18 and 35 years old with active or convalescent COVID-19.

This sequence joins TRBV7-2 and TRBJ2-2, with D perhaps TRBD1 (6 bases). Per germline, CDR1 SGHTA and CDR2 FQGNSA. V shed 5 bases and J shed 2 bases, with 9 bases lying between them. The CDR3 length is 14 residues. The CDR3 here is CASSPQGNTGELFF. In DNA, the CDR3 is TGTGCCAGCAGCCCACAGGGAAACACCGGGGAGCTGTTTTTT. The full variable domain, in which reference TRBV7-2 and TRBJ2-2 provide the parts outside the CDR3, is GAGVSQSPSNKVTEKGKDVELRCDPISGHTALYWYRQSLGQGLEFLIYFQGNSAPDKSGLPSDRFSAERTGGSVSTLTIQRTQQEDSAVYLCASSPQGNTGELFFGEGSRLTVL.

The chain joins TRBV11-3 to TRBJ2-1; a weak D match, TRBD1 (6 bases). Looked up from germline, CDR1 is SGHNT and CDR2 is YENEEA. The CDR3 loop spans 15 amino acids. The ends were cut back, 2 bases at V and 8 bases at J, with 16 bases in the middle. The CDR3 nucleotides read TGTGCCAGCAGCTTAAGGCCAGGGGATCGCGATGAGCAGTTCTTC. This gives the protein CASSLRPGDRDEQFF.

The rearrangement uses TRBV6-5 and TRBJ1-1, with D maybe TRBD1 (6 bases). The CDR3 runs to 15 residues. V was trimmed by 2 bases and J by 5 bases, leaving 15 bases between them. The germline V gene encodes CDR1 MNHEY and CDR2 SVGAGI. The CDR3 nucleotides read TGTGCCAGCAGTTACCGGACAGCCCAGAGGACTGAAGCTTTCTTT. Translated, it gives CASSYRTAQRTEAFF.

The chain is built from TRBV12-3 or TRBV12-4 and TRBJ1-5; TRBD1 matches at 7 bases. The CDR3 consists of 13 residues. V shed 5 bases, J shed 7 bases, and the junction held 5 bases outside the gene matches. Here the CDR3 reads CASSKQGLQPQHF. The CDR3 DNA is TGTGCCAGCAGTAAACAGGGGTTACAGCCCCAGCATTTT.

This rearrangement joins TRBV2 to TRBJ2-3, with 11 nucleotides matching TRBD2. From germline, CDR1 is SNHLY and CDR2 FYNNEI. V was pared by 6 bases and J by 2 bases, with 4 bases of the junction left unmatched. The CDR3 spans 15 residues. The chain's CDR3 is CASSVAGGDTDTQYF. The CDR3 DNA reads as TGTGCCAGCAGCGTAGCGGGAGGGGACACAGATACGCAGTATTTT.

The V and J genes are TRBV7-9 and TRBJ2-1; 13 nucleotides match TRBD2. The germline V gene has CDR1 SEHNR and CDR2 FQNEAQ (reference sequence). V lost 5 bases and J lost 1; bases outside the gene matches: 5. The CDR3 has 17 amino acids. CDR3 DNA sequence: TGTGCCAGCAGCCGAGGACTAGCGGGAGTATCCTACAATGAGCAGTTCTTC. Its protein product is CASSRGLAGVSYNEQFF.

V gene TRBV19 combines with J gene TRBJ2-5; D gene unclear. Germline V gene data show CDR1 as LNHDA and CDR2 as SQIVND (reference sequence). The CDR3 consists of 13 residues. V was clipped by 5 bases and J by 1 base, with 8 bases between them. CDR3 sequence reads: CASSPGLQETQYF. The DNA for the CDR3 is TGTGCCAGTAGTCCAGGCCTCCAAGAGACCCAGTACTTC.

The rearrangement links TRBV28 to TRBJ1-5; 7 bases map to TRBD1. The length of the CDR3 is 15 residues. Looked up from germline, CDR1 is MDHEN and CDR2 is SYDVKM. Trimming cost V 6 bases and J 3 bases; bases outside gene matches: 8. The CDR3 spells CASRNRGGTNQPQHF. Here the CDR3 DNA reads TGTGCCAGCAGGAACAGGGGTGGGACCAATCAGCCCCAGCATTTT.

The genes are TRBV11-3 and TRBJ1-6; D call uncertain. Deletions cut 1 base from V and 6 bases from J, with 13 bases between. Germline V CDR1 and CDR2: SGHNT, YENEEA. This CDR3 contains 16 residues. CDR3 DNA: TGTGCCAGCAGCTTAGTGTCCCCGCAGGTTAATTCACCCCTCCACTTT. It encodes CASSLVSPQVNSPLHF.

The V and J genes are TRBV6-6 and TRBJ1-4; possibly TRBD1 for D (5 bases). Germline V gene lookup returns CDR1 MNHNY and CDR2 SVGAGI (reference sequence). Trimming took 5 bases from V and 6 from J, leaving 13 bases between them. This CDR3 comprises 14 residues. CDR3 DNA sequence: TGTGCCAGCAGTGTCTACGGCAGGGATGAAAAACTGTTTTTT. Translated: CASSVYGRDEKLFF.

The V call is TRBV27, the J call TRBJ2-1; TRBD1 might be the D (5 bases). Germline V gene data show CDR1 as MNHEY and CDR2 as SMNVEV (reference sequence). The CDR3 loop spans 14 amino acids. V was trimmed by 0 bases and J by 8 bases, leaving 11 bases between them. The CDR3 bases are TGTGCCAGCAGTTTATCGACCCAGGGCTATGAGCAGTTCTTC. Amino acids: CASSLSTQGYEQFF.

This chain joins TRBV7-2 and TRBJ1-1, with D possibly TRBD1 on 5 matching bases. Germline loops: CDR1 SGHTA, CDR2 FQGNSA. This CDR3 contains 12 residues. Trimming left V 0 bases short and J 9 bases short, with 8 bases between. CDR3 coding DNA: TGTGCCAGCAGCTTAGCAGGGGTGAAAGCTTTCTTT. It encodes CASSLAGVKAFF.

The genes are TRBV28 and TRBJ1-6, with D uncertain. The V end lost 7 bases, the J end lost 9 bases, and 19 bases lay between the germline ends. CDR1 is MDHEN, CDR2 SYDVKM, per germline. This CDR3 is 15 amino acids long. CDR3 coding DNA: TGTGCCAGCACCCCATCGAGGGTAGCGGCTTCACCCCTCCACTTT. Its translation is CASTPSRVAASPLHF.

The genes are TRBV2 and TRBJ2-3; possible D gene TRBD2, 5 bases. V was shortened by 5 bases and J by 0 bases, with 9 bases between the two germline ends. The CDR3 sequence is 14 residues long. The germline V gene encodes CDR1 SNHLY and CDR2 FYNNEI. CDR3 amino acids: CASSRTLSTDTQYF. For the CDR3, the DNA is TGTGCCAGCAGTAGGACTCTTAGCACAGATACGCAGTATTTT.

DNA for the CDR3: TGTGCCAGCAGACCGGGACAGGGTTTTATAAATGAGCAGTTCTTC. Protein: CASRPGQGFINEQFF. The chain combines TRBV11-2 with TRBJ2-1, with 9 bases that match TRBD1. This CDR3 spans 15 amino acids. Per germline, CDR1 SGHAT and CDR2 FQNNGV. Trimming cost V 6 bases and J 7 bases; bases outside gene matches: 10.